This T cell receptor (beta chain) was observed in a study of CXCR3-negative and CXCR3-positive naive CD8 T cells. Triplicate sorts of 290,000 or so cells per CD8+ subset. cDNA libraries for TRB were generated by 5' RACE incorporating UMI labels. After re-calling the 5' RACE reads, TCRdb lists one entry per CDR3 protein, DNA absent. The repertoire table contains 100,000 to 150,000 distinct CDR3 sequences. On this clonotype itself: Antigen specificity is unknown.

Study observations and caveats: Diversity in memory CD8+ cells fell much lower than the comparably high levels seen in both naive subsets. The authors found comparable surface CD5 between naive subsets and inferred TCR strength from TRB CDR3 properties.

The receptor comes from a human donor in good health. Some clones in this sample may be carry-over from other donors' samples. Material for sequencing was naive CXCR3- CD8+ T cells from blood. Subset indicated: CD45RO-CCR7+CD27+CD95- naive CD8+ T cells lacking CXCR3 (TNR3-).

CDR3 sequence: CASSLGGGLTDTQYF. The J gene is TRBJ2-3, the V gene TRBV7-2; without DNA, the TCRdb call of TRBD1 cannot be checked. In germline, CDR1 is SGHTA, CDR2 FQGNSA. This CDR3 comprises 15 residues.